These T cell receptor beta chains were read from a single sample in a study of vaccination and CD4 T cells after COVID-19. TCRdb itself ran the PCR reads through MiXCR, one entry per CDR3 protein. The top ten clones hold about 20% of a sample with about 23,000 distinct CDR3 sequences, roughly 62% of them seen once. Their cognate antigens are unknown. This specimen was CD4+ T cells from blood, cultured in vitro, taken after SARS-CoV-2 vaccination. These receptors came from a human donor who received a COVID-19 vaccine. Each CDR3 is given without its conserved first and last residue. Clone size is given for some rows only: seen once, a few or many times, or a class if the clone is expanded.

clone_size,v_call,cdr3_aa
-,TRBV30,AWSRQGATAL
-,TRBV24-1,ATSDFGQGLDTQY
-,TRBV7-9,ASSSPTGQETQY
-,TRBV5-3,ASSFPSGGNTDTQY
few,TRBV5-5,ASSPRAGGLGDTQY
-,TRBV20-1,SADAGAAYNEQF
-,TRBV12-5,ASGLPLFGQGRETQY
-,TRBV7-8,ATRDQGGSTEAF
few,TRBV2,ASSGITNSPLH
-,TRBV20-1,SAKTSSYGYT
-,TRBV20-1,SASSNQPQH
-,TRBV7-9,ASSPGATNYGYT
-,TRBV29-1,SVQAGRPDLPF
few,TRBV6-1,ASGGGNTIY
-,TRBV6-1,ASRTTARDSPLH
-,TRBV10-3,AISGGTTDTQY
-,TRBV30,AWKLGQGAFYGYT
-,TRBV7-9,ASSPGTGRTETQY
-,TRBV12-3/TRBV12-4,ATSGTGGGTEAF
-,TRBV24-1,ATSASTSSYEQY
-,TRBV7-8,ASSPWTEDNSPLH
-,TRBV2,ASSEAETGALYGYT
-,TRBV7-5,ISVPEAGLAGGINTGELF
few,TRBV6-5,ASSYSVDLGSGNSPLH
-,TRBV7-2,ASSLAASGGAYTGELF
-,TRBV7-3,ASSPRVGSYEQY
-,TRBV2,ASSEQGFNEQY
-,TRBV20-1,SATPRQINSPLH
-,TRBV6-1,ASSTGEHLYGYT
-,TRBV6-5,ASSYSRLAGGLDTQY
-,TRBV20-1,SARVDPGDYGYT
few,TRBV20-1,SARTGVNEQF
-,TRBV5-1,ASSLRQGGSDGYT
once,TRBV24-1,ATSGPTRGTEETQY
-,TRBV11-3,ASSFVKGFSSYNEQF
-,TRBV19,ASMSKRGISTDTQY
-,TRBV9,ASSVVGGGLGETQY
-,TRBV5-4,ASRLDKYQETQY
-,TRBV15,ATSRVGTAPGGYT
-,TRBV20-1,SARPEDLDNGYT
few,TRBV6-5,ASSYRGVEAF
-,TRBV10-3,AISEAQGGNTEAF